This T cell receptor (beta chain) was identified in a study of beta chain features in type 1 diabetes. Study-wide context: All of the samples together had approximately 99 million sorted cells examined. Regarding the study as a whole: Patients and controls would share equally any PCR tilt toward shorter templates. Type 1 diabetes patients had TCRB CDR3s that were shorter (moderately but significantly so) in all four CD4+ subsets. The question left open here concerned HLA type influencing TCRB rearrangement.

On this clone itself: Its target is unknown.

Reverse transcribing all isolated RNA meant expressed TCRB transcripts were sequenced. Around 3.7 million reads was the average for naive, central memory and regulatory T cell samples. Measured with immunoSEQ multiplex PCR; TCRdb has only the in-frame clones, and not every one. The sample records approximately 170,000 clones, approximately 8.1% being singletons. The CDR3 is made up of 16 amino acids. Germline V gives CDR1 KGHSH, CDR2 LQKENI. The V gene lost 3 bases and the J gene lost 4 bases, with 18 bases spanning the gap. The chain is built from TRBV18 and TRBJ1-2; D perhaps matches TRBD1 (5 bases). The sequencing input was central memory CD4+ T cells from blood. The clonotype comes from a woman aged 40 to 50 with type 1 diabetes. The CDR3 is CASSPSQQEGSYGYTF. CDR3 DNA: TGTGCCAGCTCACCGAGTCAACAGGAGGGGAGCTATGGCTACACCTTC. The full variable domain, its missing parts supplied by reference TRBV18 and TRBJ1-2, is NAGVMQNPRHLVRRRGQEARLRCSPMKGHSHVYWYRQLPEEGLKFMVYLQKENIIDESGMPKERFSAEFPKEGPSILRIQQVVRGDSAAYFCASSPSQQEGSYGYTFGSGTRLTVV.